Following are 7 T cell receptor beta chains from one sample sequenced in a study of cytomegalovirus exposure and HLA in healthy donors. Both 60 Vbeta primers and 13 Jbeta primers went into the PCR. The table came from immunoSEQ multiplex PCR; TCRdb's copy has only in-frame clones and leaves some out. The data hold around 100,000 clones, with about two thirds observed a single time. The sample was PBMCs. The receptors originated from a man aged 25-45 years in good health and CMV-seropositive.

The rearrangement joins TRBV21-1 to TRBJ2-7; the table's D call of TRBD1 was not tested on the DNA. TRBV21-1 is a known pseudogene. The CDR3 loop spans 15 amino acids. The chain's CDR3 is CASSKEGRGPTEQYV. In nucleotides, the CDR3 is TGTGCCAGCAGCAAAGAGGGCAGGGGACCCACCGAGCAGTACGTC.

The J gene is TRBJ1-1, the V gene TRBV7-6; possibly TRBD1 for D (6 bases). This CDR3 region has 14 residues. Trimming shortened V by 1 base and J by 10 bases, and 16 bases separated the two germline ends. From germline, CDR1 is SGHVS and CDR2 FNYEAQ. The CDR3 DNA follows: TGTGCCAGCAGCTTAGGGGCAGGGGCCCTACCAGCTTTCTTT. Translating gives CASSLGAGALPAFF.

CDR3 coding DNA: TGTGCCAGCTCACCACAGGGGCGAGGAAACACCATATATTTT. Translating gives CASSPQGRGNTIYF. The rearrangement joins TRBV18 to TRBJ1-3, with D perhaps matching TRBD1 (5 bases). Trimming removed 1 base from V and 4 bases from J, with 8 bases in between. Looked up from germline, CDR1 is KGHSH and CDR2 is LQKENI. This CDR3 comprises 14 residues.

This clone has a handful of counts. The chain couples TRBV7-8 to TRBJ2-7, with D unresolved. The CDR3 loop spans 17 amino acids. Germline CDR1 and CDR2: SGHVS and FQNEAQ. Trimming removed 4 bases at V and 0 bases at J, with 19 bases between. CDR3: CASSSQGGSAFSYEQYF. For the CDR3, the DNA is TGTGCCAGCAGCTCTCAAGGCGGCAGCGCCTTCTCCTACGAGCAGTACTTC.

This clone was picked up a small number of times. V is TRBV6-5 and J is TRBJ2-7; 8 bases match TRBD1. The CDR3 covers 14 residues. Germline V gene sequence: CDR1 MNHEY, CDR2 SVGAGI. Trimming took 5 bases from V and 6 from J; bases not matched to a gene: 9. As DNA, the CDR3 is TGTGCCAGCAGTGAACTCAGGGGGCCGAGCGAGCAGTACGTC. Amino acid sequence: CASSELRGPSEQYV.

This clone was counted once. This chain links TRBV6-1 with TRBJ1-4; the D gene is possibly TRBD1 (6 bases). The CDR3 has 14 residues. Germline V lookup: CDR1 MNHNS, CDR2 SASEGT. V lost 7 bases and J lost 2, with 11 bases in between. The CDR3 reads CASIKRGTNEKLFF. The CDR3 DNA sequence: TGTGCCAGCATCAAAAGGGGGACTAATGAAAAACTGTTTTTT.

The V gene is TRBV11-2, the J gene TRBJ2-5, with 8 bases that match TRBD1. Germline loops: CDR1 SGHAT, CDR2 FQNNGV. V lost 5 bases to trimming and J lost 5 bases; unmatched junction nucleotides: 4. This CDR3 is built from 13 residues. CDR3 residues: CASSQGAQETQYF. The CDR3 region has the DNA TGTGCCAGCAGCCAGGGGGCGCAGGAGACCCAGTACTTC.